The 18 T cell receptor beta chains below were found in one sample sequenced in a study of blood T cell repertoires in COVID-19. Using immunoSEQ multiplex PCR, the repertoire was profiled, and TCRdb retains in-frame clones only, with some absent. The sample has 200,000 to 250,000 clones, about 85% seen once. What was sequenced was peripheral blood. The receptors shown here come from a woman aged 18 to 35 who had recovered from COVID-19.

The chain recombines TRBV25-1 with TRBJ2-1; D gene ambiguous. CDR1 is MGHDK, CDR2 SYGVNS, per germline. This CDR3 has 15 residues. Trimming shortened V by 3 bases and J by 4 bases, and 13 bases separated the two germline ends. The CDR3 DNA reads TGTGCCAGCAGTGATACTCGGGTTACGTACAATGAGCAGTTCTTC. This sequence encodes CASSDTRVTYNEQFF.

The rearrangement uses TRBV14 and TRBJ2-1, with unresolved D. The CDR3 length is 14 residues. Germline CDR1 reads SGHDN; CDR2 reads FVKESK. Trimming took 4 bases from V and 7 from J, leaving 14 bases between them. The CDR3 DNA reads as TGTGCCAGCAGCCCAACCGGGTGGCGGAATGAGCAGTTCTTC. Translated: CASSPTGWRNEQFF.

The V gene is TRBV5-1, the J gene TRBJ2-2; 8 nucleotides agree with TRBD2. Germline loops: CDR1 SGHRS, CDR2 YFSETQ. This CDR3 is 16 amino acids long. V was clipped by 8 bases and J by 0 bases; unmatched bases: 9. Here the CDR3 reads CASRGNGGANTGELFF. CDR3 coding DNA: TGCGCCAGTAGGGGCAACGGGGGGGCGAACACCGGGGAGCTGTTTTTT.

The rearrangement links TRBV4-3 to TRBJ1-1; TRBD1 agrees at 9 bases. V lost 1 base, J lost 5 bases, and 8 bases stayed unmatched. The CDR3 loop spans 16 amino acids. Germline CDR1 LGHNA, CDR2 YSLEER. The DNA of the CDR3 is TGCGCCAGCAGCCAAGCTCTCGGACAGGGGCGGACTGAAGCTTTCTTT. It is translated as CASSQALGQGRTEAFF.

The chain employs TRBV30 and TRBJ2-7; 9 bases are shared with TRBD2. Germline assignment: CDR1 GTSNPN and CDR2 SVGIG (reference sequence). This CDR3 contains 14 residues. J lost 4 bases, V lost 5 bases, and 9 bases had no gene match. CDR3 loop: CAWASGRYRYEQYF. CDR3 nucleotide sequence: TGTGCCTGGGCGAGCGGGAGGTATAGGTACGAGCAGTACTTC. Filled out from reference TRBV30 and TRBJ2-7, the complete variable domain reads SQTIHQWPATLVQPVGSPLSLECTVEGTSNPNLYWYRQAAGRGLQLLFYSVGIGQISSEVPQNLSASRPQDRQFILSSKKLLLSDSGFYLCAWASGRYRYEQYFGPGTRLTVT.

The gene calls are TRBV9 and TRBJ2-7; maybe TRBD1 (7 bases). Germline loops: CDR1 SGDLS, CDR2 YYNGEE. The length of the CDR3 is 15 residues. V lost 4 bases to trimming and J lost 4 bases, with 18 bases between them. The CDR3 bases are TGTGCCAGCAGCCCGGAGACAGGGAGGTCGTACGAGCAGTACTTC. As protein: CASSPETGRSYEQYF.

A single count supports this clone. The rearrangement links TRBV5-6 to TRBJ1-2; the D gene is possibly TRBD1 (5 bases). Germline CDR1 is SGHDT and CDR2 is YYEEEE. CDR3 length: 13 residues. V was trimmed by 4 bases and J by 8 bases, leaving 15 bases between them. CDR3 sequence: CASSVDSQRGYTF. The CDR3 coding sequence is TGTGCCAGCAGCGTCGACAGCCAACGGGGCTACACCTTC.

CDR3 sequence (DNA): TGTGCCAGCAGCTTCGACCTAGGAGGCTACGAGCAGTACTTC. It encodes CASSFDLGGYEQYF. The V gene is TRBV11-2, the J gene TRBJ2-7; D may be TRBD2 (5 bases). Germline CDR1 is SGHAT and CDR2 is FQNNGV. Trimming stripped 3 bases from V and 3 bases from J, with 12 bases between. CDR3 size: 14 residues.

The chain joins TRBV11-2 to TRBJ2-2, with 10 positions matching TRBD2. This CDR3 is 16 amino acids long. The ends lost 1 base at V and 5 bases at J; junction bases unmatched: 4. The germline CDR1 and CDR2 sequences are SGHAT and FQNNGV. CDR3 sequence: CASSLALAGRTGELFF. The DNA of the CDR3 is TGTGCCAGCAGCTTAGCACTAGCGGGAAGGACCGGGGAGCTGTTTTTT. Full variable domain (missing parts from reference TRBV11-2 and TRBJ2-2): EAGVAQSPRYKIIEKRQSVAFWCNPISGHATLYWYQQILGQGPKLLIQFQNNGVVDDSQLPKDRFSAERLKGVDSTLKIQPAKLEDSAVYLCASSLALAGRTGELFFGEGSRLTVL.

This chain joins TRBV6-5 and TRBJ2-7; D is ambiguous. V gave up 5 bases and J gave up 3 bases, with 11 bases separating them. CDR1 is MNHEY and CDR2 is SVGAGI in the germline V gene. The CDR3 is made up of 13 amino acids. CDR3 residues: CASSPVVNYEQYF. CDR3 nucleotides: TGTGCCAGCAGTCCAGTTGTGAACTACGAGCAGTACTTC.

V is TRBV10-3 and J is TRBJ1-1, with TRBD1 matching 8 bases. Germline CDR1 is ENHRY and CDR2 is SYGVKD. V was pared by 4 bases and J by 0 bases, with 10 bases of the junction left unmatched. The CDR3 sequence is 17 residues long. For the CDR3, the DNA is TGTGCCATCAGTGCGGGACAGGCGTTACGCTTGAACACTGAAGCTTTCTTT. Translating it yields CAISAGQALRLNTEAFF.

This chain's CDR3 is CAWSRGQGDSPLHF. The CDR3, as DNA: TGTGCCTGGAGTAGGGGACAGGGGGATTCACCCCTCCACTTT. The rearrangement links TRBV30 to TRBJ1-6; 11 bases map to TRBD1. The CDR3 is 14 amino acids. Germline CDR1 is GTSNPN and CDR2 is SVGIG (reference sequence). The trim removed 2 bases at V and 8 bases at J, leaving 2 bases unmatched.

The V call is TRBV25-1, the J call TRBJ2-1, with 8 bases that match TRBD2. The ends lost 3 bases at V and 0 bases at J; junction bases unmatched: 7. The CDR3 covers 17 residues. Germline V gene sequence: CDR1 MGHDK, CDR2 SYGVNS. For the CDR3, the DNA is TGTGCCAGCAGTGATACTGGCGGGAGGAACTCCTACAATGAGCAGTTCTTC. Encoded protein: CASSDTGGRNSYNEQFF.

This clone was counted a single time. The V and J genes are TRBV6-2 or TRBV6-3 and TRBJ2-1; D unresolved. The CDR3 contains 12 residues. Trimming took 4 bases from V and 10 from J, leaving 11 bases between them. Germline loops: CDR1 MNHEY, CDR2 SVGEGT. The CDR3 DNA follows: TGTGCCAGCAGTTTACGCGGTGGCGAGCAGTTCTTC. This codes for CASSLRGGEQFF.

The gene calls are TRBV9 and TRBJ2-7; possibly TRBD1 for D (6 bases). Trimming shortened V by 4 bases and J by 2 bases, and 13 bases separated the two germline ends. CDR3 size: 14 residues. CDR1 and CDR2 from the germline V gene are SGDLS and YYNGEE. The CDR3 DNA is TGTGCCAGCAGCACCACAGGGAAACCCTACGAGCAGTACTTC. This sequence encodes CASSTTGKPYEQYF.

The chain links TRBV11-2 to TRBJ2-1; TRBD2 matches at 9 bases. In germline, CDR1 is SGHAT, CDR2 FQNNGV. The CDR3 extends over 12 amino acids. J was trimmed by 15 bases and V by 8 bases; bases with no gene match: 11. Here the CDR3 reads CASPNLSGRVFF. The CDR3 region has the DNA TGTGCCAGCCCCAACCTTAGCGGGAGAGTGTTCTTC.

The rearrangement uses TRBV7-8 and TRBJ2-3, with a tentative D call TRBD2 (6 bases). The V end lost 3 bases, the J end lost 5 bases, and 12 bases lay between the germline ends. CDR3 length equals 14 residues. Germline lookup yields CDR1 SGHVS and CDR2 FQNEAQ. The CDR3 DNA follows: TGTGCCAGCAGCTTTGACGGGAGAGGAGATACGCAGTATTTT. It codes for CASSFDGRGDTQYF.

This clone came up a few times. The gene calls are TRBV18 and TRBJ1-1; TRBD1 matches at 8 bases. CDR3 size: 14 residues. The J segment lost 3 bases and the V segment lost 6 bases, leaving 6 bases of the junction unmatched. From germline, CDR1 is KGHSH and CDR2 LQKENI. This CDR3 is CASSLGRGHTEAFF. DNA for the CDR3: TGTGCCAGCTCCCTGGGCAGGGGGCACACTGAAGCTTTCTTT.